This passage covers 27 T cell receptor beta chains from one sample sequenced in a study of graft-versus-host responses after intestinal transplantation. For these receptors, no antigen is known. Produced via immunoSEQ multiplex PCR; TCRdb's table is partial and in-frame only. The data show about 100,000 clones, about 90% seen once. This specimen consisted of unstimulated CD8+ T cells sorted from spleen or lymph node cells, obtained before intestinal transplant. The receptors were gathered from a human donor who received an intestinal transplant.

This clone has a single count. The chain recombines TRBV5-7 with TRBJ2-5, with TRBD1 identical over 12 bases. TRBV5-7 is filed as an ORF, its function uncertain. After removal of 3 bases from V and 2 bases from J, the junction contained 2 bases not matched to a gene. CDR3 length: 15 residues. Written as DNA, the CDR3 is TGTGCCAGCAGCTGGGGACAGGGGGCACAAGAGACCCAGTACTTC. It is translated as CASSWGQGAQETQYF.

The gene calls are TRBV6-1 and TRBJ2-7, with TRBD1 identical over 8 bases. V gave up 6 bases and J gave up 1 base; unmatched junction bases: 5. Germline CDR1 and CDR2: MNHNS and SASEGT. The CDR3 is 14 residues long. As DNA, the CDR3 is TGTGCCAGCAGGTTCGGGACAGGTTCCTACGAGCAGTACTTC. This translates into CASRFGTGSYEQYF.

This clone has just one count. The rearrangement joins TRBV5-1 to TRBJ2-7; D uncertain. Trimming pared 4 bases from V and 1 base from J, leaving 12 bases between. This CDR3 spans 14 amino acids. Per the germline V gene, CDR1 is SGHRS and CDR2 is YFSETQ. The CDR3 DNA reads as TGCGCCAGCAGCGAATGGACGGTGTCCTACGAGCAGTACTTC. Translating it yields CASSEWTVSYEQYF.

The V call is TRBV7-6, the J call TRBJ1-1, with 8 positions matching TRBD1. CDR1 and CDR2 from the germline V gene are SGHVS and FNYEAQ. The CDR3 runs to 18 residues. V lost 5 bases, J lost 1 base, and 15 bases stayed unmatched. The CDR3 protein is CASSPSPARQGRNTEAFF. The CDR3 nucleotides read TGTGCCAGCAGCCCAAGCCCGGCCCGACAGGGGAGGAACACTGAAGCTTTCTTT.

V usage is TRBV7-9 and J usage is TRBJ1-3; TRBD1 is a possible D gene (5 bases). CDR1 and CDR2 from the germline V gene are SEHNR and FQNEAQ (reference sequence). The V end lost 10 bases, the J end lost 6 bases, and 19 bases lay between the germline ends. This CDR3 has 14 residues. The CDR3 here is CATPGRGGENTIYF. The CDR3 coding sequence is TGTGCCACCCCGGGTAGGGGAGGTGAAAACACCATATATTTT.

The gene calls are TRBV6-1 and TRBJ2-5; tentative D call: TRBD2 (5 bases). This CDR3 is built from 17 residues. Between the trimmed V and J ends, which lost 1 base and 4 bases, there was a span of 19 bases. From germline, CDR1 is MNHNS and CDR2 SASEGT. The CDR3 spells CASSEGTPVFQVETQYF. CDR3 DNA: TGTGCCAGCAGTGAAGGGACTCCGGTTTTTCAAGTAGAGACCCAGTACTTC.

The V and J genes are TRBV2 and TRBJ1-5, with D maybe TRBD1 (6 bases). V was pared by 10 bases and J by 0 bases, with 16 bases between. Germline V gene sequence: CDR1 SNHLY, CDR2 FYNNEI. The CDR3 loop spans 15 amino acids. The CDR3 DNA sequence: TGTGCCACTGACCAGGGGCAGTATAGCAATCAGCCCCAGCATTTT. Its translation: CATDQGQYSNQPQHF. The whole variable domain, remainder taken from reference TRBV2 and TRBJ1-5, is EPEVTQTPSHQVTQMGQEVILRCVPISNHLYFYWYRQILGQKVEFLVSFYNNEISEKSEIFDDQFSVERPDGSNFTLKIRSTKLEDSAMYFCATDQGQYSNQPQHFGDGTRLSIL.

The chain carries TRBV5-1 and TRBJ2-3; 8 bases fit TRBD1. With 4 bases clipped from V and 5 bases from J, the junction kept 3 bases outside the gene matches. Germline CDR1 and CDR2: SGHRS and YFSETQ. The CDR3 sequence is 13 residues long. The CDR3 spells CASSLTGEDTQYF. The CDR3 DNA is TGCGCCAGCAGCCTGACAGGGGAAGATACGCAGTATTTT.

The chain is built from TRBV14 and TRBJ2-3; the D gene is possibly TRBD1 (5 bases). The germline V and J ends were trimmed by 1 base and 5 bases, with 7 bases remaining between them. Germline V CDR1 and CDR2: SGHDN, FVKESK. This CDR3 has 13 amino acids. CDR3 sequence (DNA): TGTGCCAGCAGCCAAGCCCAGGGAGATACGCAGTATTTT. Its translation: CASSQAQGDTQYF.

The chain combines TRBV10-2 with TRBJ2-1, with D possibly being TRBD2 (5 bases). CDR1 and CDR2 (germline): WSHSY, SAAADI. CDR3 length: 13 residues. V was cut by 6 bases and J by 9 bases, with 15 bases left in between. This CDR3 is CASRAGGPAEQFF. The DNA of the CDR3 is TGCGCCAGCAGGGCGGGTGGGCCGGCTGAGCAGTTCTTC.

The chain is built from TRBV15 and TRBJ2-3; D perhaps matches TRBD1 (6 bases). The CDR3 loop spans 15 amino acids. V was cut by 4 bases and J by 0 bases, with 11 bases left in between. The germline gives CDR1 LNHNV, CDR2 YYDKDF (reference sequence). CDR3 region: CATSTGTTSTDTQYF. CDR3 DNA sequence: TGTGCCACCAGCACGGGGACAACTAGCACAGATACGCAGTATTTT.

In this sample, this clone turned up a few times. CDR3 amino acids: CASSLDRGTEAFF. The CDR3 DNA reads TGTGCCAGCAGCTTAGACAGGGGGACTGAAGCTTTCTTT. The chain uses TRBV11-2 and TRBJ1-1, with TRBD1 matching 7 bases. Germline CDR1 SGHAT, CDR2 FQNNGV. The CDR3 sequence is 13 residues long. The J segment lost 5 bases and the V segment lost 0 bases, leaving 0 bases of the junction unmatched.

This chain links TRBV6-6 with TRBJ2-5; D not resolved. The J call may be in error: the DNA end matches TRBJ2-7 better. Germline CDR1 reads MNHNY; CDR2 reads SVGAGI (reference sequence). The CDR3 has 13 amino acids. CDR3 region: CASKLLVTGEQYF. The DNA for the CDR3 is TGTGCCAGCAAACTCCTTGTAACCGGCGAGCAGTACTTC.

The chain links TRBV6-5 to TRBJ1-2, with a tentative D call TRBD1 (6 bases). CDR1 MNHEY and CDR2 SVGAGI come from the germline V gene. V was pared by 0 bases and J by 6 bases, with 8 bases between. The CDR3 has 13 residues. The CDR3 bases are TGTGCCAGCAGTTACTCGGGGGGCGATGGCTACACCTTC. Amino acids: CASSYSGGDGYTF.

The CDR3: CASSHTSGASYEQYF. CDR3 nucleotides: TGTGCCAGCAGCCACACTAGCGGGGCCTCCTACGAGCAGTACTTC. The chain is built from TRBV11-1 and TRBJ2-7, with 10 bases fitting TRBD2. This CDR3 is built from 15 residues. V lost 5 bases, J lost 0 bases, and 4 bases stayed unmatched. The germline gives CDR1 SGHAT, CDR2 FQDESV (reference sequence).

The chain links TRBV13 to TRBJ2-7; D is unresolved. Trimming removed 4 bases at V and 2 bases at J, with 9 bases between. CDR3 size: 13 residues. Germline V gene data show CDR1 as PRHDT and CDR2 as FYEKMQ (reference sequence). Here the CDR3 DNA reads TGTGCCAGCAGCTCTGAAATAACCTACGAGCAGTACTTC. This codes for CASSSEITYEQYF.

This chain links TRBV6-4 with TRBJ2-3, with D maybe TRBD2 (6 bases). V was clipped by 1 base and J by 2 bases, with 13 bases between them. Germline CDR1 and CDR2: MRHNA and SNTAGT. This CDR3 contains 16 residues. The CDR3 DNA sequence: TGTGCCAGCAGTGACTGGGGGGACGGAAACACAGATACGCAGTATTTT. It yields the protein CASSDWGDGNTDTQYF.

This clone was seen a single time. The chain couples TRBV6-1 to TRBJ1-1; 10 nucleotides agree with TRBD1. Unmatched junction bases numbered 0, after V lost 6 bases and J lost 2 bases. The CDR3 totals 13 residues. Germline assignment: CDR1 MNHNS and CDR2 SASEGT. DNA of the CDR3: TGTGCCAGCAGGACAGGGGGCAACACTGAAGCTTTCTTT. This sequence encodes CASRTGGNTEAFF.

V and J are TRBV28 and TRBJ2-5, with 11 positions matching TRBD2. V dropped 6 bases and J dropped 2; count of bases not matched to a gene: 8. The CDR3 contains 16 residues. In germline, CDR1 is MDHEN, CDR2 SYDVKM. Here the CDR3 reads CASRLTLAGVQETQYF. The DNA of the CDR3 is TGTGCCAGCAGGCTAACACTAGCGGGAGTACAAGAGACCCAGTACTTC.

This clone was recorded a few times. The V call is TRBV14, the J call TRBJ1-5; D is uncertain. The CDR3 runs 15 residues. Germline CDR1 and CDR2: SGHDN and FVKESK. V lost 0 bases to trimming and J lost 1 base, with 7 bases between them. The CDR3 reads CASSQDPGSNQPQHF. The CDR3 DNA follows: TGTGCCAGCAGCCAAGATCCTGGGAGCAATCAGCCCCAGCATTTT. Supplemented by reference TRBV14 and TRBJ1-5, the full variable domain reads EAGVTQFPSHSVIEKGQTVTLRCDPISGHDNLYWYRRVMGKEIKFLLHFVKESKQDESGMPNNRFLAERTGGTYSTLKVQPAELEDSGVYFCASSQDPGSNQPQHFGDGTRLSIL.

The chain recombines TRBV11-2 with TRBJ2-2; D not certain. The V gene's germline CDR1 is SGHAT and CDR2 FQNNGV. Trimming removed 3 bases from V and 3 bases from J, with 8 bases in between. This CDR3 is built from 14 residues. CDR3 bases: TGTGCCAGCAGCTTTGGCCCGTACACCGGGGAGCTGTTTTTT. Translating it yields CASSFGPYTGELFF.

The CDR3 DNA follows: TGTGCCAGCCAACTCTCGGGTTTGGGGACAGATACGCAGTATTTT. As protein: CASQLSGLGTDTQYF. This chain links TRBV11-1 with TRBJ2-3; D is uncertain. V lost 8 bases, J lost 3 bases, and 18 bases lay in between. CDR1 and CDR2 from the germline V gene are SGHAT and FQDESV (reference sequence). The CDR3 consists of 15 residues.

Here the CDR3 reads CATSRDIFFYEQYF. In DNA, the CDR3 is TGTGCCACCAGCAGAGACATTTTTTTCTACGAGCAGTACTTC. V gene TRBV15 combines with J gene TRBJ2-7; D gene ambiguous. The CDR3 runs 14 residues. Germline values: CDR1 LNHNV, CDR2 YYDKDF (reference sequence). Trimming shortened V by 0 bases and J by 3 bases, and 9 bases separated the two germline ends.

V usage is TRBV20-1 and J usage is TRBJ2-1; no reliable D call. This CDR3 region has 11 residues. The germline V gene has CDR1 DFQATT and CDR2 SNEGSKA (reference sequence). V was clipped by 0 bases and J by 8 bases, with 5 bases between them. CDR3 amino acids: CSAREAHEQFF. The CDR3 DNA is TGCAGTGCTAGAGAGGCGCATGAGCAGTTCTTC.

The chain employs TRBV7-9 and TRBJ2-3; D call uncertain. V was pared by 5 bases and J by 2 bases, with 5 bases between. Germline values: CDR1 SEHNR, CDR2 FQNEAQ (reference sequence). The CDR3 length is 12 residues. The chain's CDR3 is CASSTFTDTQYF. Here the CDR3 DNA reads TGTGCCAGCAGCACCTTCACAGATACGCAGTATTTT. The entire variable domain, with the rest obtained from reference TRBV7-9 and TRBJ2-3, is as follows: DTGVSQNPRHKITKRGQNVTFRCDPISEHNRLYWYRQTLGQGPEFLTYFQNEAQLEKSRLLSDRFSAERPKGSFSTLEIQRTEQGDSAMYLCASSTFTDTQYFGPGTRLTVL.

This clone has a handful of counts. The chain links TRBV21-1 to TRBJ2-4; the table's TRBD2 call for D was not verified on the DNA. TRBV21-1 is labeled a pseudogene. The CDR3 consists of 15 residues. CDR3 in DNA: TGTGCCAGCAGCCCCCGACTAGCGGGCGGTCCCATTCAGTACTTC. It codes for CASSPRLAGGPIQYF.

Points on this clone: One end of the junction fails to match germline, which may point to a read error. The rearrangement joins TRBV6-1 to TRBJ2-5; 7 bases fit TRBD1. CDR3 length: 11 residues. CDR1 is MNHNS, CDR2 SASEGT, per germline. The DNA of the CDR3 is TGTGCCAGCACTGAATGGGACAGCCAGTACTTC. It yields the protein CASTEWDSQYF.